One and the same sample provided the 8 T cell receptor beta chains below, sequenced in a study of tumor-infiltrating lymphocytes in primary liver carcinoma. Researchers drew blood RNA from unsorted whole blood and extracted germline DNA as well. TCR beta cDNA was reverse-transcribed from roughly 520 ng of total RNA. The reaction used a constant-region primer and ProtoScript II reverse transcriptase. Modified slightly, ARM-PCR produced TCR beta libraries over three nested multiplex PCR rounds. TRBV1-TRBV30 forward primers paired with a C-beta reverse primer drove the first two PCR rounds, about 9 cycles each. One entry per CDR3 protein, called by TCRdb with MiXCR from the multiplex PCR reads. Here the sample spans approximately 320,000 distinct CDR3 sequences, 58% being singletons. What was sequenced was peripheral blood. All receptors derive from a woman aged 25-40 years with primary liver carcinoma and hepatitis B virus infection.

The rearrangement uses TRBV13 and TRBJ2-1; TRBD1 matches at 7 bases. This CDR3 contains 18 residues. Germline V gene data show CDR1 as PRHDT and CDR2 as FYEKMQ (reference sequence). Trimming removed 1 base from V and 1 base from J; junction bases left unmatched: 10. The CDR3 sequence is CASSLDSYRGWSYNEQFF. DNA of the CDR3: TGTGCCAGCAGCTTAGACTCCTACAGGGGATGGTCCTACAATGAGCAGTTCTTC.

This clonotype was seen at least ten times. CDR3 DNA sequence: TGTGCTAGTGGTTTGGTACGTGACATGCTGTACTTC. It yields the protein CASGLVRDMLYF. The rearrangement links TRBV12-5 to TRBJ2-7; D unclear. The CDR3 sequence is 12 residues long. Trimming left V 0 bases short and J 12 bases short, with 12 bases between. The germline CDR1 and CDR2 sequences are LGHNT and FRNRAP.

The chain carries TRBV12-3 or TRBV12-4 and TRBJ1-3; no definite D call. The CDR3 length is 14 residues. Between the trimmed V and J ends, which lost 6 bases and 6 bases, there was a span of 15 bases. CDR3 coding DNA: TGTGCCAGCAGCCTAGGACGGCTCCCAAACACCATATATTTT. This encodes CASSLGRLPNTIYF.

Comment on this clonotype: This may be a read error: a much more frequent sequence differs by one nucleotide. The chain carries TRBV6-2 or TRBV6-3 and TRBJ1-2; D uncertain. V was shortened by 7 bases and J by 6 bases, with 15 bases between the two germline ends. Germline V gene sequence: CDR1 MNHEY, CDR2 SVGEGT. CDR3 length: 13 amino acids. CDR3 in amino acids: CASTRPVHHGYTF. Written as DNA, the CDR3 is TGTGCCAGCACGAGGCCAGTTCACCATGGCTACACCTTC.

The chain links TRBV6-5 to TRBJ1-2; 10 bases line up with TRBD1. From germline, CDR1 is MNHEY and CDR2 SVGAGI. Trimming removed 4 bases from V and 5 bases from J; junction bases left unmatched: 7. CDR3 length equals 15 residues. The CDR3 region is CASSSWDRGGYGYTF. DNA of the CDR3: TGTGCCAGCAGTTCCTGGGACAGGGGTGGATATGGCTACACCTTC.

Comments on this clonotype: One end of the junction is discordant with germline, which a read error may explain. The rearrangement links TRBV11-2 to TRBJ2-1; D unclear. Germline CDR1 reads SGHAT; CDR2 reads FQNNGV. The CDR3 is 12 amino acids. The CDR3 coding sequence is TGCGCCAGCAGCGCCGAATTACGTGAGCACTTCTTC. This codes for CASSAELREHFF. Combining the CDR3 with reference TRBV11-2 and TRBJ2-1 gives the whole variable domain EAGVAQSPRYKIIEKRQSVAFWCNPISGHATLYWYQQILGQGPKLLIQFQNNGVVDDSQLPKDRFSAERLKGVDSTLKIQPAKLEDSAVYLCASSAELREHFFGPGTRLTVL.

This clonotype was counted a single time. Being one base from a much bigger clone, this may be a read error. CDR3: CASRRGTGGYERYF. The DNA for the CDR3 is TGTGCCAGCAGGAGGGGTACAGGGGGCTACGAGCGGTACTTC. V and J are TRBV6-5 and TRBJ2-7, with 9 bases identical to TRBD1. Looked up from germline, CDR1 is MNHEY and CDR2 is SVGAGI. The CDR3 runs 14 residues.

Comments on this clonotype: Just one base apart from a much larger clone, this may be a read error. The chain couples TRBV6-6 to TRBJ2-1; a possible D gene is TRBD2 (10 bases). Germline V CDR1 and CDR2: MNHNY, SVGAGI (reference sequence). CDR3 length: 18 residues. CDR3 sequence: CASSAQGASGSSCNEQFF. The CDR3 DNA sequence: TGTGCCAGCAGCGCACAGGGGGCTAGCGGGAGCTCCTGCAATGAGCAGTTCTTC.